These T cell receptor beta chains were read from a single sample in a study of preoperative IRX-2 immunotherapy in early breast cancer. Generated by immunoSEQ multiplex PCR, the TCRdb table keeps only in-frame clones and is missing some. The sample yields about 33,000 clones, under 90% seen once. The sequencing used tumor tissue, collected after IRX-2 immunotherapy. The receptors here all came from a human donor with breast cancer. CDR3s include the opening cysteine and the closing phenylalanine or tryptophan. The D gene is left open where the match is weak. Clone size, where shown, is once, few, many, or a class for clones that have expanded.

v_gene	d_gene	abundance	j_gene	CDR3nt	CDR3aa
TRBV29-1	-	few	TRBJ2-2	TGCAGCGTTGAAGATCGGTTCGGCCTCGGGGAGCTGTTTTTT	CSVEDRFGLGELFF
TRBV30	-	-	TRBJ2-5	TGTGCCTGGAGTGACTCCCCCCGCCGCGGGGAGACCCAGTACTTC	CAWSDSPRRGETQYF
TRBV14	-	-	TRBJ2-5	TGTGCCAGCAGCCCCCGACAGGGCGTGATAGCGGTGACCCAGTACTTC	CASSPRQGVIAVTQYF
TRBV6-8	-	-	TRBJ2-7	TGTGCCAGCAGTTACGACGGCTACGAGCAGTACTTC	CASSYDGYEQYF
TRBV10-2	-	-	TRBJ1-1	TGCGCCAGCAGTGCGGCAGGGACTAACACTGAAGCTTTCTTT	CASSAAGTNTEAFF
TRBV18	TRBD2	-	TRBJ2-3	TGTGCCAGCTCGTCGGGACTAGCGCGCACAGATACGCAGTATTTT	CASSSGLARTDTQYF
TRBV5-1	-	-	TRBJ1-4	TGCGCCAGCAGCTTGGAACGGGTACAAGGGCAGAGTAATGAAAAACTGTTTTTT	CASSLERVQGQSNEKLFF
TRBV6-8	TRBD2	-	TRBJ2-5	TGTGCCAGCAGTTACGGGAGCGGGAGGGCCGGTGAGACCCAGTACTTC	CASSYGSGRAGETQYF
TRBV15	TRBD1	-	TRBJ1-2	TGTGCCACCAGCAGAACAGGGGGCTGGTCGGATGGCTACACCTTC	CATSRTGGWSDGYTF
TRBV6-8	TRBD1	-	TRBJ1-4	TGTGCCAGCACCCTACAGGGGGCTAATGAAAAACTGTTTTTT	CASTLQGANEKLFF
TRBV28	TRBD1	-	TRBJ2-1	TGTGCCATTTCGGGACAGGTCAACAATGAGCAGTTCTTC	CAISGQVNNEQFF
TRBV7-1	-	-	TRBJ2-7	TGTGCCAGCAGCTTCGGGGCACCCTACGAGCAGTACTTC	CASSFGAPYEQYF
TRBV6-8	TRBD1	-	TRBJ2-1	TGTGCCAGCAGCCCACAGGGGGCCGACAATGAGCAGTTCTTC	CASSPQGADNEQFF
TRBV5-1	TRBD1	-	TRBJ1-2	TGCGCCAGCAGCTCGACAGGGACGACTTTTGGCTACACCTTC	CASSSTGTTFGYTF
TRBV12-5	-	-	TRBJ1-1	TGTGCTAGTGGTTTGGTACTGGACAGATACATGAACACTGAAGCTTTCTTT	CASGLVLDRYMNTEAFF
TRBV18	-	-	TRBJ1-1	TGTGCCAGCTCACCCTCGGCAACACGGCCGAACACTGAAGCTTTCTTT	CASSPSATRPNTEAFF
TRBV6-8	-	-	TRBJ1-1	TGTGCCAGCAGTCTAGGACAGAGAACGTATTCGTCTGAAGCTTTCTTT	CASSLGQRTYSSEAFF
TRBV11-3	-	-	TRBJ2-1	TGTGCCAGCAGCCCCGCACCGGACGGGCTTACTGATGAGCAGTTCTTC	CASSPAPDGLTDEQFF
TRBV28	-	-	TRBJ1-5	TGTGCCAGCCAACCAACAGACCGCCAGCGGCATTTT	CASQPTDRQRHF
TRBV7-6	-	-	TRBJ2-2	TGTGCCAGCAGCGCCATTTCATGGACAAGTAACACCGGGGAGCTGTTTTTT	CASSAISWTSNTGELFF
TRBV6-8	TRBD1	-	TRBJ1-1	TGTGCCAGCAGGGGACAGGGGGCAGGGACTGAAGCTTTCTTT	CASRGQGAGTEAFF
TRBV7-1	-	once	TRBJ2-1	TGTGCCAGCAGCTTATCAGGGGCCCCCTACAATGAGCAGTTCTTC	CASSLSGAPYNEQFF
TRBV18	-	-	TRBJ2-7	TGTGCCAGCTCACCATCGACTAGTTCTATCGAGCAGTACTTC	CASSPSTSSIEQYF
TRBV12-5	-	-	TRBJ1-4	TGTGCTAGTGGTCTGGACGGGGTAATGGACGCAGGAAAACTGTTTTTT	CASGLDGVMDAGKLFF
TRBV29-1	-	-	TRBJ2-3	TGCAGCGTTGCGGTCAGCACAGATACGCAGTATTTT	CSVAVSTDTQYF
TRBV5-1	TRBD1	-	TRBJ1-1	TGCGCCAGCAGCGCGAGAACAGGGGGGAACACTGAAGCTTTCTTT	CASSARTGGNTEAFF
TRBV7-6	-	-	TRBJ1-5	TGTGCCAGCAGCTTGGCCGTCAACTTAAATGACCCCCAGCATTTT	CASSLAVNLNDPQHF
TRBV6-8	-	once	TRBJ2-2	TGTGCCAGCAGGAGGTCGCAGTCGAACACCGGGGAGCTGTTTTTT	CASRRSQSNTGELFF
TRBV19	TRBD2	-	TRBJ2-1	TGTGCCACCGCGGGATTGACTAGCGGGCCCTACAATGAGCAGTTCTTC	CATAGLTSGPYNEQFF
TRBV9	TRBD1	-	TRBJ1-1	TGTGCCAGCAGCGCTAGGACAGGGGGAAGAACTGAAGCTTTCTTT	CASSARTGGRTEAFF
TRBV19	-	-	TRBJ2-4	TGTGCCAGTAGTAGCGGGGGCTCTGCCAAAAACATTCAGTACTTC	CASSSGGSAKNIQYF
TRBV30	TRBD1	-	TRBJ2-6	TGTGCCTGGAGTTCCCAGGGGGCGTCTGGGGCCAACGTCCTGACTTTC	CAWSSQGASGANVLTF
TRBV6-8	-	-	TRBJ1-1	TGTGCCAGCAGTATTGACACTAACACTGAAGCTTTCTTT	CASSIDTNTEAFF
TRBV7-1	TRBD2	-	TRBJ2-1	TGTGCCAGCAGCCCCCTCGATAGCGGGAGGCGCCACAATGAGCAGTTCTTC	CASSPLDSGRRHNEQFF
TRBV19	TRBD2	-	TRBJ2-7	TGTGCCAGTAGTCTCCAACTAGCGGGAGGGCCTCACGAGCAGTACTTC	CASSLQLAGGPHEQYF
TRBV30	TRBD1	-	TRBJ1-1	TGTGCCTGGATGAAAAGGGCGACAGGGTACACTGAAGCTTTCTTT	CAWMKRATGYTEAFF
TRBV6-8	-	once	TRBJ1-2	TGTGCCAGCCGAAAACAGGGCCTCGTGGGAAATGGCTACACCTTC	CASRKQGLVGNGYTF
TRBV6-8	-	-	TRBJ2-7	TGTGCCAGCAGTTACTCAGGTCCTGCCTACGAGCAGTACTTC	CASSYSGPAYEQYF
TRBV23-1	-	-	TRBJ2-2	TGCGCCAGCAGCCACCCCCTGCCAGGGGGAAGGGGGGGCACCGGGGAGCTGTTTTTT	CASSHPLPGGRGGTGELFF
TRBV7-5	-	-	TRBJ2-7	TGTGCCAGCAGCTTAATCGGGCTAGCTGACATTTCCTACGAGCAGTACTTC	CASSLIGLADISYEQYF
TRBV6-8	-	once	TRBJ2-1	TGTGCCAGCAGTTACCCGGGCTCCTACAATGAGCAGTTCTTC	CASSYPGSYNEQFF
TRBV29-1	-	-	TRBJ1-3	TGCAGCGTTGATCACTCCGAAGCTTCGAGACGGCACTCACCTTCTGGAAACACCATATATTTT	CSVDHSEASRRHSPSGNTIYF
TRBV1	-	-	TRBJ2-3	TGCGCCAGCAGCCCCGGACAGATCACAGATACGCAGTATTTT	CASSPGQITDTQYF
TRBV10-2	TRBD2	-	TRBJ2-2	TGCGCCAGCAACTTAGCGGGGGAGGGCGGGGAGCTGTTTTTT	CASNLAGEGGELFF